This entry describes one T cell receptor beta chain. Its cognate antigen is unknown. Trimming left V 3 bases short and J 7 bases short, with 16 bases between. In germline, CDR1 is WNHNN, CDR2 SYGVQD (reference sequence). This CDR3 has 15 residues. The data stem from a study of cytomegalovirus exposure and HLA in healthy donors. Whole-study results and caveats: Later analysis placed DRB1 highest and HLA-C lowest in TCR association rates, which differed by HLA locus. While the bulk of TCR sequences proved rare, some public TCRs turned up in many donors.

A multiplex PCR was run with 60 Vbeta primers and 13 Jbeta primers. Only in-frame clones appear in the TCRdb table, and some are missing; sequencing was by immunoSEQ multiplex PCR. Of approximately 84,000 clones in the sample, 70% to 80% were seen once. The chain carries TRBV10-1 and TRBJ2-1; D possibly corresponds to TRBD2 (6 bases). This TCR derives from a man aged 35 to 55 in good health and CMV-seropositive. The source material was PBMCs. As DNA, the CDR3 is TGCGCCAGCAGTGATCGCGGGGCCCCGGGGAATGAGCAGTTCTTC. Translating it yields CASSDRGAPGNEQFF.